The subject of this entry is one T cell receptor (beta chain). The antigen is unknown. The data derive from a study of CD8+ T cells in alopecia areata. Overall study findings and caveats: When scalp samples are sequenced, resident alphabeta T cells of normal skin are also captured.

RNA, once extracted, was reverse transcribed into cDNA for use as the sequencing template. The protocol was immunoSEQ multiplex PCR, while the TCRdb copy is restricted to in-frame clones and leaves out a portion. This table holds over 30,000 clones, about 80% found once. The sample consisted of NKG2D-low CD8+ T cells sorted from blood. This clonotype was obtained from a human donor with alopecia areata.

The CDR3 DNA sequence: TGTGCCAGCAGCACACAGGGGGCTCCAGATACGCAGTATTTT. This codes for CASSTQGAPDTQYF. The chain is built from TRBV9 and TRBJ2-3, with 9 bases that match TRBD1. Germline lookup yields CDR1 SGDLS and CDR2 YYNGEE. This CDR3 has 14 residues. V lost 4 bases to trimming and J lost 4 bases; unmatched junction nucleotides: 4.